This entry concerns a single T cell receptor (beta chain). Its cognate antigen is unknown. CDR1 KGHDR and CDR2 SFDVKD come from the germline V gene. CDR3 length: 15 residues. V lost 7 bases to trimming and J lost 4 bases, with 16 bases between them. Through a sample-barcoded 5' primer and a J-beta primer mix, a second PCR was run for about 6 to 12 cycles. TCRdb reprocessed the 5' RACE reads with MiXCR, giving one entry per CDR3 protein. The data contain about 780,000 distinct CDR3 sequences, about 47% of them seen just once; the ten biggest clones take up roughly 18%. These data belong to a study of blood T cells in healthy people across ages. General study results and limits: A conclusive naive versus antigen-experienced comparison was prevented by the unsorted PBMCs. For the donors, CMV status was unknown and possibly confounded expanded clonotype changes. Among long-lived donors, naive CD4+ cells were more numerous and diversity higher than in aged donors.

The chain uses TRBV24-1 and TRBJ2-1; D may be TRBD1 or TRBD2 (5 bases each). What was sequenced was blood. The clonotype comes from a man aged 80 or over in good health. The CDR3 loop is CATSRDGPGYNEQFF. The CDR3 nucleotides read TGTGCCACCAGCCGGGACGGCCCGGGGTACAATGAGCAGTTCTTC.